There are a few counts of the clone carrying this T cell receptor (beta chain). The entry originates in a study of blood T cell repertoires in COVID-19. Study as a whole: In each case, the material was cDNA or gDNA derived from T cells, B-cell-depleted T cells, or PBMCs.

CDR1 and CDR2 from the germline V gene are SGHDT and YYEEEE. This CDR3 contains 14 residues. Trimming shortened V by 1 base and J by 8 bases, and 12 bases separated the two germline ends. Profiled with immunoSEQ multiplex PCR; TCRdb holds only in-frame clones, not every one. The sample consists of 200,000 or so clones, around 85% of them appearing once. Individuals drawn from 24 US areas were about 18 to 95 years old. Participants were placed into cohorts based on the clinical history they reported. The receptor's source is a woman aged 40 to 55 with acute COVID-19. Sequencing was carried out using PBMCs or T cells enriched from blood (not recorded which). The rearrangement uses TRBV5-6 and TRBJ1-4; no reliable D call. The CDR3 DNA reads TGTGCCAGCAGCTTGTATCCCCACACAGAAAAACTGTTTTTT. Amino acid sequence: CASSLYPHTEKLFF.